Listed below are T cell receptor beta chains from one sample, sequenced in a study of tumor and adjacent non-tumor tissue in lung cancer. TCRdb used MiXCR to reprocess the multiplex PCR reads, holding one entry per CDR3 protein. Among 85,000 to 100,000 distinct CDR3 sequences listed, roughly 66% were seen once. The specimen was lung tumor tissue. These receptors all stem from a man aged 55-75 years with non-small cell lung cancer. Both conserved end residues are part of each CDR3. The D gene is left open where the match is weak. Clone size is stated in some rows and not others, as once, few, many or a class when expanded.

J gene	V gene	D gene	clone size	CDR3 DNA	CDR3 protein
TRBJ2-7	TRBV12-3/TRBV12-4	.	.	TGTGTCAGCAGCTCACCAGGGACCAGGCAGTCCTTC	CVSSSPGTRQSF
TRBJ2-4	TRBV28	.	.	TGTGCCAGCAACCTGGGGGTGGCCAAAAACATTCAGTACTTC	CASNLGVAKNIQYF
TRBJ1-2	TRBV4-3	.	.	TGCGCCAGCTGCCAGGTTTTGGCAGAGAATGGCTACACCTTC	CASCQVLAENGYTF
TRBJ1-4	TRBV12-3/TRBV12-4	.	.	TGTGCCAGCAGTCCCGCGACAGTGAATGAAAAACAGTTTTTT	CASSPATVNEKQFF
TRBJ2-1	TRBV29-1	TRBD2	.	TGCAGCATTGAGACACTAGCGGGGTGGAATGAGCAGTTCTTC	CSIETLAGWNEQFF
TRBJ2-2	TRBV11-3	TRBD2	.	TGTGCCAACAGCTTAGTTCCGCTAGCGGTAAACACCGGGGAGCTGTTTTTT	CANSLVPLAVNTGELFF
TRBJ2-4	TRBV4-2	.	.	TGTGCCAGCAGTCAAGCGCAGGCTAATGGATCGTTAGCCAAAAACATTCAGTACTTC	CASSQAQANGSLAKNIQYF
TRBJ2-3	TRBV4-3	TRBD2	many	TGCGCCAGCAGCCAAGATGGGAGGAGAACTAGCGGGAGTTCGACAGATACGCAGTATTTT	CASSQDGRRTSGSSTDTQYF
TRBJ2-3	TRBV4-3	.	.	TGCGCCTGTAGCCAAGAACTAGACGGGAGCACAGATACGCAGTATTTT	CACSQELDGSTDTQYF
TRBJ2-7	TRBV11-3	TRBD2	.	TGTGCCAATAGGAGGGCTAGCGGGAGCTCCTATGTGCAATACTTC	CANRRASGSSYVQYF
TRBJ2-1	TRBV29-1	.	.	TGCAGCGTTGAAGGTGACCTCAGGGTTAGCTCCTACAATAAGCAGTCCTTC	CSVEGDLRVSSYNKQSF
TRBJ1-2	TRBV29-1	.	.	TGCAGCGCTGTACGTGCTGACACATTTGGCTACATCTTC	CSAVRADTFGYIF
TRBJ1-6	TRBV28	.	.	TGTGCCAGCAGTAACCCGGGACGGAGTAGCTCCCATAATTCACCCCTCCACTTT	CASSNPGRSSSHNSPLHF
TRBJ1-5	TRBV19	.	.	TGTGCCGGTAATTTTAGGGAGTTATATAGCAATCAGCCCCAGCATTTT	CAGNFRELYSNQPQHF
TRBJ2-7	TRBV11-3	TRBD2	.	TGTGCAAGCAGCCACGGGACTAGCGGGAGCCGTGAGCAGTACTTC	CASSHGTSGSREQYF
TRBJ2-1	TRBV28	.	.	TGTGCCAGCAGTATATCGGGGCAGGGGAACGAGCAGTTCTTC	CASSISGQGNEQFF
TRBJ2-3	TRBV10-1	TRBD2	.	TGCGCCATCATTAAATCCAAGGGGCTAGCGGGGAGAGGAGATACGCAGTATTTT	CAIIKSKGLAGRGDTQYF
TRBJ2-3	TRBV11-2	TRBD2	few	TGTGCCAGCAGCTTAACGGGACTAGATACAGATACGCAGTATTTT	CASSLTGLDTDTQYF
TRBJ1-1	TRBV9	TRBD1	.	TGTGCCAGCAAGAAGGTCGGGGGACAGCCTTCTGAAGCTTTCTTT	CASKKVGGQPSEAFF
TRBJ1-2	TRBV25-1	.	.	TGTGCCAGCAGTGGAACCGTACCCTATGGCTACACCTTC	CASSGTVPYGYTF
TRBJ1-1	TRBV6-1	.	many	TGTGCCAGCAATTCGGGGACACGGAACACTGAAGCTTTCTTT	CASNSGTRNTEAFF
TRBJ1-2	TRBV29-1	TRBD1	.	TGCAGCGTTAAACAGGGGGGTAATTGTTGCACCTTC	CSVKQGGNCCTF
TRBJ1-5	TRBV6-1	.	many	TGTGCCAGCAGTCGGGCATATTTTAATCAGCCCCAGCATTTT	CASSRAYFNQPQHF
TRBJ1-5	TRBV10-3	.	.	TGTGCCACCGGACTGAATAGCAATCAGCCCCAGCATTTT	CATGLNSNQPQHF
TRBJ1-5	TRBV2	.	few	TGTGCCAGCAGTGAAGTCCACCATAGCAATCAGCCCCAGCATTTT	CASSEVHHSNQPQHF
TRBJ1-2	TRBV28	TRBD1	.	TGTGCCAGCAGTTCGACCGGGACAGGGGGCCTTGGCTACACCTTC	CASSSTGTGGLGYTF
TRBJ2-1	TRBV11-2	TRBD2	many	TGTGCCAGCAGCCCAGCCCGTAGCGGGGGAATCTACAATGAGCAGTTCTTC	CASSPARSGGIYNEQFF
TRBJ2-5	TRBV4-3	TRBD2	.	TGCGCCAACAGTCAAGATAAGAGTGGGACTAGCGCAGAAGAGACCCAGTACTTC	CANSQDKSGTSAEETQYF
TRBJ1-5	TRBV6-2/TRBV6-3	TRBD1	once	TGTACCAGCAGCAGAAGGGGGCTTCGCAATCAGCCCCAGCATTTT	CTSSRRGLRNQPQHF
TRBJ2-6	TRBV12-3/TRBV12-4	.	.	TGTGCCAGCAGCCCTTTGGGGGGCTCATCTGGGGCCTACGTCCTGACTTTC	CASSPLGGSSGAYVLTF
TRBJ2-3	TRBV4-1	TRBD2	.	TGCGCCAGCAGTCGTGGCAGCGGGGGGACAGATAAGCAGTATTTT	CASSRGSGGTDKQYF
TRBJ1-1	TRBV5-4	TRBD1	many	TGTGCCAGCAGCGTGGGACAGGCGCTCGGGAACACTGAAGCTTTCTTT	CASSVGQALGNTEAFF
TRBJ1-1	TRBV20-1	TRBD1	.	TGCAGTGCTAGAGATATGGGACAGGGGTACACTGAAGCTTTCTTT	CSARDMGQGYTEAFF
TRBJ2-7	TRBV11-3	.	.	TGTGCCAGCAGCCACCCAGGGTTAGGCTACGAGCAGTACTTC	CASSHPGLGYEQYF
TRBJ1-1	TRBV5-1	.	many	TGCGCCAGCACGGCAGGGTACGAAGCTTTCTTT	CASTAGYEAFF
TRBJ2-7	TRBV6-1	.	.	TGTGCCAGCGGGACGAGTCAGGTTCGGTGTTACGAGCAGTACTTC	CASGTSQVRCYEQYF
TRBJ2-7	TRBV12-3/TRBV12-4	.	.	TGTGCCAGCAGTTTCAGCGAGAGCTCATACGAGCAGTACTTC	CASSFSESSYEQYF
TRBJ2-1	TRBV6-2/TRBV6-3	TRBD2	.	TGTGTAAGCAGCACCCCGATAACAGCGGGGGACAATGAGCAGTTCTTC	CVSSTPITAGDNEQFF
TRBJ2-2	TRBV29-1	.	many	TGCAGCGCCTCCAGTGGTGTCGGGGAGCTGTTTTTT	CSASSGVGELFF
TRBJ1-2	TRBV6-1	.	.	TGTGCCAAGAGTGAAATGGCAGGCATGGGTGGCTACACCTTC	CAKSEMAGMGGYTF
TRBJ2-1	TRBV6-2/TRBV6-3	TRBD2	once	TGTATCGCGGTAGGGACTAGCAGGAACAATGAGCAGTTCTTC	CIAVGTSRNNEQFF
TRBJ1-1	TRBV5-1	.	.	TGCGCCACAAGCTTGGATTCGGCATCTTCCTTGACTGAAGCTTTCTTT	CATSLDSASSLTEAFF
TRBJ2-7	TRBV11-1	TRBD1	.	TGTGCCAACAGCACAACGGACAGGAGGCCCTACGAGCAGTACTTC	CANSTTDRRPYEQYF
TRBJ2-7	TRBV20-1	.	.	TGCAGTCCTAGAGACGCACAGGGTCTCAGAGAGCAGTACTTC	CSPRDAQGLREQYF
TRBJ2-3	TRBV13	TRBD1	many	TGTGCCAGCAGCCGCCGGACAGGGGGCACAGATACGCAGTATTTT	CASSRRTGGTDTQYF
TRBJ2-7	TRBV28	.	many	TGTGCCAGCAGTTTAAGTTCGGCGGGCTGGTCCTACGAGCAGTACTTC	CASSLSSAGWSYEQYF
TRBJ1-2	TRBV7-8	.	few	TGTGTCAGCAGTTTAGACGGCAGCTATGGCTACACCTTC	CVSSLDGSYGYTF
TRBJ2-1	TRBV30	.	few	TGTGCCTGGAGTGTCGGTCGGAAAAGCTCCTACAATGAGCAGTTCTTC	CAWSVGRKSSYNEQFF
TRBJ1-1	TRBV7-9	.	.	TGTGCCAGCAGCCTAGGGCGGGACCCGTGGGGAGTGAACACTGAAGCTTTCTTT	CASSLGRDPWGVNTEAFF
TRBJ1-2	TRBV6-5	TRBD1	.	TGTGCCAACAGGGGGGGTGACAGGTGCTACACCTTC	CANRGGDRCYTF
TRBJ2-1	TRBV29-1	.	many	TGCAGCGTTGAAGCGCCCCGCTCCTACAATGAGCAGTTCTTC	CSVEAPRSYNEQFF
TRBJ2-1	TRBV5-1	.	many	TGCGCCAGCAGCTTTGGGGATTGGGGCAATGAGCAGTTCTTC	CASSFGDWGNEQFF
TRBJ1-5	TRBV11-2	.	.	TGTGCCAGTAGCTTAGGGGGGGGGAAAAATCAGCCCCAGCAATTC	CASSLGGGKNQPQQF
TRBJ2-3	TRBV7-9	TRBD2	.	TGTGCCAGCAGCTTAGGGTCTAGCGGGAATCCCACAGATACGCAGTATTTT	CASSLGSSGNPTDTQYF
TRBJ2-7	TRBV6-2/TRBV6-3	TRBD2	many	TGTGCCACGGGAGAGCGGGAGAACTACGAGCAGTACTTC	CATGERENYEQYF
TRBJ1-5	TRBV6-6	.	once	TGTGCCAGCAGACCCCGGGTCACGGCGTGTTGCAATCAGCCCCAGCATTTT	CASRPRVTACCNQPQHF
TRBJ2-1	TRBV27	TRBD2	.	TGTGCCAGCACCTCACTAGCGGGAGGAGGTAATGAGCAGTTCTTC	CASTSLAGGGNEQFF